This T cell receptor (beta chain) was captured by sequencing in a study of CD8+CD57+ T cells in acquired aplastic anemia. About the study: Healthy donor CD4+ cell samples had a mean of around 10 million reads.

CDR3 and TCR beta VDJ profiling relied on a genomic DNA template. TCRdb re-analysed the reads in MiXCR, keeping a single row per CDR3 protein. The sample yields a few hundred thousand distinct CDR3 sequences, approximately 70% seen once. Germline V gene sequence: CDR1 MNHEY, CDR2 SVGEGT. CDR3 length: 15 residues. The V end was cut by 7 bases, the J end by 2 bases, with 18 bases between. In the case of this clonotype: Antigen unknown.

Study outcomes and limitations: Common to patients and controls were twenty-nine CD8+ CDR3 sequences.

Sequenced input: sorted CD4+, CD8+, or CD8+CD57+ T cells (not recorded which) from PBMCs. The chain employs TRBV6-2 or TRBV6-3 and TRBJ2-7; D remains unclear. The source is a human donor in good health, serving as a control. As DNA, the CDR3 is TGTGCCAGCAAAGGCGCCCCGGCAGAAACCTACGAGCAGTACTTC. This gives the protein CASKGAPAETYEQYF.